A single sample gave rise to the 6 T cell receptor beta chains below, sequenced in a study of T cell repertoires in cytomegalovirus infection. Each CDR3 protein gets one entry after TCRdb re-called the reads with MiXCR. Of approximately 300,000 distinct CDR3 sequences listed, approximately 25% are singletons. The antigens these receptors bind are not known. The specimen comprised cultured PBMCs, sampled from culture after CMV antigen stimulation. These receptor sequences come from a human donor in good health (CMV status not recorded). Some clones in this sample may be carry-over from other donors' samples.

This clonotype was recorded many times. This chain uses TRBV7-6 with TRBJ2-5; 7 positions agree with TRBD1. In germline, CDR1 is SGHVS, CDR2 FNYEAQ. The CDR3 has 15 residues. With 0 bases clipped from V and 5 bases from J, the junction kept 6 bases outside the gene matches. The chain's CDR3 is CASSLAGTAGETQYF. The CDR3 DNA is TGTGCCAGCAGCTTAGCCGGGACAGCAGGGGAGACCCAGTACTTC.

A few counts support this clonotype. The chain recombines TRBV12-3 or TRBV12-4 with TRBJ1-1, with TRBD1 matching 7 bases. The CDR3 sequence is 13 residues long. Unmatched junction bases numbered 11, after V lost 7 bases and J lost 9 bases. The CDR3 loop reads CASTKDRDQKAFF. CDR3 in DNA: TGTGCCAGCACCAAAGACAGGGACCAAAAAGCTTTCTTT.

The CDR3 sequence is CASTRTGVETQYF. The CDR3 DNA reads as TGTGCCAGCACCCGAACAGGGGTAGAAACCCAGTACTTC. V and J are TRBV5-4 and TRBJ2-5, with 7 bases lining up with TRBD1. The junction had 10 bases not matched to a gene; V was cut back by 6 bases and J by 8 bases. Germline CDR1 SGHNT, CDR2 YYREEE (reference sequence). The CDR3 covers 13 residues.

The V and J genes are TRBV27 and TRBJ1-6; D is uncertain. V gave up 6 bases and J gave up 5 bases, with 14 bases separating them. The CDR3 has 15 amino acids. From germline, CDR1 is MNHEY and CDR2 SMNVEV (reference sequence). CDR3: CASRLEGGDNSPLHF. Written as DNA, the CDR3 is TGTGCCAGCAGACTTGAGGGTGGGGATAATTCACCCCTCCACTTT.

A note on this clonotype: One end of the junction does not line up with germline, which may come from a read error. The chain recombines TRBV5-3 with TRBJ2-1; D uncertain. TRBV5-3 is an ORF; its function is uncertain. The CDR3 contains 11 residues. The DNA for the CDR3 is TGTGCCAGCAGCTCCAGCACTGAGCAGTTCTTC. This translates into CASSSSTEQFF.

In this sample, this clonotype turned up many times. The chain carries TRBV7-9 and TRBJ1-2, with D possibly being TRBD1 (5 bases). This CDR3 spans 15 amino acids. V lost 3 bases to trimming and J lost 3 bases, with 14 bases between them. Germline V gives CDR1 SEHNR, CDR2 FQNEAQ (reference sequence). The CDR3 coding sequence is TGTGCCAGCAGCTTTCAGGACACGAACTACTATGGCTACACCTTC. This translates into CASSFQDTNYYGYTF.